This T cell receptor (beta chain) was identified during a study of lymphopenia after photon versus proton radiotherapy. General study findings and limits: A bigger post-nadir fall in TCR diversity correlated inversely with survival time in deceased patients. Photon-treated patients lost naive T cells and TCR diversity; proton-treated stayed stable. Oligoclonal CD8+ Temra expansion after nadir drove photon patients' diversity drop.

TCRdb's table, derived via immunoSEQ multiplex PCR, lists solely in-frame clones and lacks some. The table has some 55,000 clones, around 83% seen once. A remark on this clone: As yet, its antigen is unknown.

V was pared by 0 bases and J by 8 bases, with 13 bases between. This CDR3 comprises 14 residues. The germline gives CDR1 SQVTM, CDR2 ANQGSEA. Material: peripheral blood, obtained from a patient treated with photon-based radiotherapy. The chain combines TRBV29-1 with TRBJ2-2; TRBD2 is a possible D gene (6 bases). The receptor was isolated from a middle-aged man with gastric cancer. For the CDR3, the DNA is TGCAGCGTTGAAGATCCTAGCGCAAGGGGGGAGCTGTTTTTT. Amino acids: CSVEDPSARGELFF.